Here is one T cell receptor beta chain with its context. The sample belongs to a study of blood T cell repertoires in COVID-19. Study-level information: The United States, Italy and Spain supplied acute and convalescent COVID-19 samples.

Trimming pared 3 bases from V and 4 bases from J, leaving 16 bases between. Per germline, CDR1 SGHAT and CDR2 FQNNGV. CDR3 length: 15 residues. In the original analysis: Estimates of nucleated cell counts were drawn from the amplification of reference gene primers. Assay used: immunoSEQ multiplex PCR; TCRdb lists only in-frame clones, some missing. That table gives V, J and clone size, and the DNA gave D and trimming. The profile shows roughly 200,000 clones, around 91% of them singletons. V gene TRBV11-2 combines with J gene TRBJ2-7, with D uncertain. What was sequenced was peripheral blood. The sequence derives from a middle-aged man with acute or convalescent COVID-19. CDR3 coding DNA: TGTGCCAGCAGCTTTTCCCCCGGTCGCGTTTACGAGCAGTACTTC. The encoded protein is CASSFSPGRVYEQYF.